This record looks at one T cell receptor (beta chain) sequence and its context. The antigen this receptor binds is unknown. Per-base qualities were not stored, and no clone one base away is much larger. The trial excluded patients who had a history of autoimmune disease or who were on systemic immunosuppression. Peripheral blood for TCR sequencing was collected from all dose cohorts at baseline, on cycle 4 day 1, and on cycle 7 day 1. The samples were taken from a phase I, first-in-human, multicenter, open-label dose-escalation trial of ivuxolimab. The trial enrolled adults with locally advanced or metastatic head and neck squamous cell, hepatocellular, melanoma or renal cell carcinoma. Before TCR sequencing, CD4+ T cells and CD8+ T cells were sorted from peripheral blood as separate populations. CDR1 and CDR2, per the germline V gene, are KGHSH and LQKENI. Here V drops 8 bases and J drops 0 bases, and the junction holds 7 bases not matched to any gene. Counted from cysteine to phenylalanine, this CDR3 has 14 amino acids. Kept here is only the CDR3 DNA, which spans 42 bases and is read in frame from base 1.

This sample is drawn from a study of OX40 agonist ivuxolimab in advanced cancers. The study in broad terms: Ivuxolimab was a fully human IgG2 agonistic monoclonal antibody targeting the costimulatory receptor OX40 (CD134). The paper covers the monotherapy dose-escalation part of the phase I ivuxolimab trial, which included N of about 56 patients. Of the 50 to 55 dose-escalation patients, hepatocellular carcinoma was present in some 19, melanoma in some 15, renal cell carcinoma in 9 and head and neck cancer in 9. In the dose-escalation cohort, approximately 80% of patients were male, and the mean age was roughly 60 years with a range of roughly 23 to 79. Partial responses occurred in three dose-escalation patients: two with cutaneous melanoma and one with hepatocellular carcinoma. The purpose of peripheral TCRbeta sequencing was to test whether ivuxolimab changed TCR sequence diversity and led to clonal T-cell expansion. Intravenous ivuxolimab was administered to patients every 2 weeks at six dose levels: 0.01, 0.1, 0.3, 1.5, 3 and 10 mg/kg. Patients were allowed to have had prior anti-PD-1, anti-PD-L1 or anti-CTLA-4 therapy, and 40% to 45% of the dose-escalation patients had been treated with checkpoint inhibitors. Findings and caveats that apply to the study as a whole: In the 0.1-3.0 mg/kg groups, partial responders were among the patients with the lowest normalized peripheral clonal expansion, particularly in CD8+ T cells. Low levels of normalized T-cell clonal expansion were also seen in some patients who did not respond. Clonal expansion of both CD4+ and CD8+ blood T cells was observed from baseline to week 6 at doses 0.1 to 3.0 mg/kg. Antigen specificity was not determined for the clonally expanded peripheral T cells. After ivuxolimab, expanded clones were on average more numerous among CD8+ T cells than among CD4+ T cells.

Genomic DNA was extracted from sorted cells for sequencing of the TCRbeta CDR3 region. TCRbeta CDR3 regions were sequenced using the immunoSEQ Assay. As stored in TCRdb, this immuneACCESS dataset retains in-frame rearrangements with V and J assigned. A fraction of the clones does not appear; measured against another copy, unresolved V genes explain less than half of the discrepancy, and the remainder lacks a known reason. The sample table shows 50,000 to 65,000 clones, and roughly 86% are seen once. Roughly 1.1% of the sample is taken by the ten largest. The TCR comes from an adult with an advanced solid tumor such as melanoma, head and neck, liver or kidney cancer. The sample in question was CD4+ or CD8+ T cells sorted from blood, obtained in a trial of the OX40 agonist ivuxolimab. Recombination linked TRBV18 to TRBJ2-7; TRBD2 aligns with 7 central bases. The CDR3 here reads CASASGTNSYEQYF. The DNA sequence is TGTGCCAGCGCGTCCGGGACTAACTCCTACGAGCAGTACTTC.